Listed below are T cell receptor beta chains from one sample, sequenced in a study of T-cell memory formation after mild COVID-19. MiXCR, applied by TCRdb to the 5' RACE reads, yields one record per CDR3 protein. The table has 500,000 to 600,000 distinct CDR3 sequences, around 17% seen once; the top ten hold about 12%. Sequencing input: PBMCs or a T cell subset sorted from them (not recorded which). The receptors originated from an adult woman who had mild COVID-19 (a few samples of this study predate the infection). Cell type and time point are not known. The CDR3 runs from the conserved cysteine through the conserved F or W. The D gene is left open where the match is weak. Expanded clones are given a class, and other clones once, few, many or no size at all.

>15|NA|TRBJ1-6|NA|TRBV18
TGTGCCAGCTCACCCCAGGGGAACGTGGATTCACCCCTCCACTTT
CASSPQGNVDSPLHF
>14|NA|TRBJ1-2|few|TRBV3-1
TGTGCCAGCAGGTTAGGGACTGTCGACTATGGCTACACCTTC
CASRLGTVDYGYTF
>15|NA|TRBJ2-1|NA|TRBV3-1
TGTGCCAGCAGCCCCGACCCAGGGCTATACAATGAGCAGTTCTTC
CASSPDPGLYNEQFF
>15|TRBD1|TRBJ2-1|few|TRBV6-6
TGTGCCAGCAGTTCAGGGGGCGTCCAGTGGTATGAGCAGTTCTTC
CASSSGGVQWYEQFF
>16|TRBD1|TRBJ2-1|NA|TRBV24-1
TGTGCCACCAGTGATTTACCAGGGGGCTCCTACAATGAGCAGTTCTTC
CATSDLPGGSYNEQFF
>15|NA|TRBJ2-7|NA|TRBV7-8
TGTGCCAGCAGTTTAGGAAGCCCCCGAGCCTACGAGCAGTACTTC
CASSLGSPRAYEQYF
>15|NA|TRBJ2-1|NA|TRBV4-1
TGCGCCAGCAGCCAAGGGTCCGGGGCGAACAATGAGCAGTTCTTC
CASSQGSGANNEQFF
>18|TRBD1|TRBJ2-2|few|TRBV29-1
TGCAGCGTTTATCTAAGGGGGGGACAGGGCCCGAACACCGGGGAGCTGTTTTTT
CSVYLRGGQGPNTGELFF
>15|TRBD2|TRBJ2-3|few|TRBV29-1
TGCAGCGTTGATCCAACTAGCGGGAGCACAGATACGCAGTATTTT
CSVDPTSGSTDTQYF
>16|NA|TRBJ2-7|NA|TRBV6-5
TGTGCCAGCAGTCAGAAGGGGACTTTTAGCTCCTACGAGCAGTACTTC
CASSQKGTFSSYEQYF
>13|NA|TRBJ1-5|NA|TRBV20-1
TGCAGTGCCCAGGGTGACCGGAATCAGCCCCAGCATTTT
CSAQGDRNQPQHF
>14|TRBD1|TRBJ1-2|NA|TRBV19
TGTGCCAGTAGTATGGGTCAGGGGGCTTGGGGCTACACCTTC
CASSMGQGAWGYTF
>12|TRBD1|TRBJ2-1|few|TRBV7-2
TGTGCCAGCAGCTCCAGGGGGCGCAAGCAGTTCTTC
CASSSRGRKQFF
>15|NA|TRBJ1-1|NA|TRBV20-1
TGCAGTGCTAGGCTCTTGGAAGGGTCGGCCACTGAAGCTTTCTTT
CSARLLEGSATEAFF
>12|NA|TRBJ1-1|NA|TRBV29-1
TGCAGCCTCTCGGGACCGCCTGTTGAAGCTTTCTTT
CSLSGPPVEAFF
>14|NA|TRBJ1-1|few|TRBV4-2
TGTGCCAGCAGCCCAGAAGACACCAACACTGAAGCTTTCTTT
CASSPEDTNTEAFF
>16|NA|TRBJ2-5|NA|TRBV7-6
TGTGCCAGCAGCTTAGCTACGGGAACCTATGGGGAGACCCAGTACTTC
CASSLATGTYGETQYF
>16|NA|TRBJ2-3|NA|TRBV6-6
TGTGCCAGCAGTTCGACTAGAGCCCCTAGCACAGATACGCAGTATTTT
CASSSTRAPSTDTQYF
>13|NA|TRBJ2-7|few|TRBV7-9
TGTGCCAGCAGCTCCCTAGGCGTGAGGGAGCAGTACTTC
CASSSLGVREQYF
>12|NA|TRBJ2-1|NA|TRBV12-3/TRBV12-4
TGTGCCAGCAAAACCAGGGGAAGTGAGCAGTTCTTC
CASKTRGSEQFF
>15|TRBD1|TRBJ2-1|NA|TRBV29-1
TGCATCGTTGAAGAAACAGGGGTCGCCTACAATGAGCAGTTCTTC
CIVEETGVAYNEQFF
>12|NA|TRBJ2-5|NA|TRBV5-1
TGCGCCAGCAGCTGGGATCAAGAGACCCAGTACTTC
CASSWDQETQYF
>18|NA|TRBJ2-5|NA|TRBV9
TGTGCCAGCAGCGTCGATCCAGCGGCCCAGAGTCCCAGAGAGACCCAGTACTTC
CASSVDPAAQSPRETQYF
>12|NA|TRBJ2-7|NA|TRBV15
TGTGCCACTGGACAGAGCTCCTACGAGCAGTACTTC
CATGQSSYEQYF
>13|TRBD2|TRBJ2-4|few|TRBV29-1
TGCAGCGTTGGAGGGGAGGGGCGGAACATTCAGTACTTC
CSVGGEGRNIQYF
>12|NA|TRBJ2-1|many|TRBV24-1
TGTGCCACCATGGGACTGCGGAATGAGCAGTTCTTC
CATMGLRNEQFF
>14|TRBD1|TRBJ2-7|many|TRBV12-3/TRBV12-4
TGTGCCAGCAGTCCAAGACAGGGGGCGCGGGAGCAGTACTTC
CASSPRQGAREQYF
>14|TRBD1|TRBJ1-5|NA|TRBV15
TGTGCCACCGGTACTACAGGGGTCAATCAGCCCCAGCATTTT
CATGTTGVNQPQHF
>15|TRBD1|TRBJ1-1|few|TRBV3-1
TGTGCCAGCAGCCAAGGTCAGGGGGGTTGGACTGAAGCTTTCTTT
CASSQGQGGWTEAFF
>15|NA|TRBJ2-7|NA|TRBV27
TGTGCCAGCAGTCCCCGGACAGCGCCTGGCTACGAGCAGTACTTC
CASSPRTAPGYEQYF
>17|TRBD2|TRBJ2-1|few|TRBV20-1
TGCAGTGCTAGAGACCATACTAGCGGGAGGTCCTACAATGAGCAGTTCTTC
CSARDHTSGRSYNEQFF
>15|NA|TRBJ1-1|NA|TRBV5-5
TGTGCCAGCAGCTTGATAGGGAGCTTGAACACTGAAGCTTTCTTT
CASSLIGSLNTEAFF
>12|NA|TRBJ1-5|NA|TRBV20-1
TGCAGTGCTACCCACGGCAATCAGCCCCAGCATTTT
CSATHGNQPQHF
>14|NA|TRBJ2-5|few|TRBV12-3/TRBV12-4
TGTGCCAGCAGGCTGCGGGATTTGGAAGAGACCCAGTACTTC
CASRLRDLEETQYF
>13|NA|TRBJ2-1|once|TRBV7-3
TGTGCCAGCAGCGAGGACCTTTACAATGAGCAGTTCTTC
CASSEDLYNEQFF